This T cell receptor (beta chain) is from a study of blood T cells in healthy people across ages (dated by TCRdb to 2014 to 2015). In the study overall: In model experiments, template switching captured roughly one uniquely barcoded TCR beta cDNA molecule for every two T cells. For two donors (one aged 18 to 30 and one aged 80 or older), the study analyzed two additional independent replicas of 1 million unique cDNA reads from the same blood draw. The donors were divided into four age groups: young (average about 15 years), middle-aged (about 41), aged (approximately 62) and long-lived (about 80). Using deep sequencing normalized with unique cDNA molecular identifiers, the study measured how TCR beta repertoire diversity changes with age.

Trimming takes 5 bases off V and 0 bases off J; junction bases not matched to a gene: 1. The CDR3 holds 14 amino acids from the cysteine to the phenylalanine. Just the 42-base CDR3 DNA is kept, in frame starting at base 1. For CDR1 and CDR2, the germline V gene (reference sequence) lists GTSNPN and SVGIG. Libraries were built with 5' RACE. This sample was sequenced with an Illumina HiSeq 2500. A second PCR of about 6 to 11 cycles was performed with a sample-barcoded 5' primer and a J-beta primer mix. Each TCR beta cDNA molecule received a unique molecular identifier from a template-switch 5' adaptor carrying 12 random nucleotides. Each sample yielded at least 3 million CDR3-containing paired-end reads. First-strand cDNA was synthesized from all RNA with the Mint cDNA synthesis kit, primed by a TRBC-specific oligonucleotide. After uracil-DNA glycosylase treatment, a first 18-cycle PCR used universal primers M1SS and BC2_uni_R on all cDNA. Regarding the original processing steps: For normalization, 1 million high-quality reads, each with a distinct molecular identifier, were randomly selected from each sample. Reads with shared molecular identifiers were discarded instead of being binned into consensus sequences. MiTCR, with a Q25 quality threshold and the strictest error-elimination algorithm, was used for CDR3 identification, clonotype clustering and error correction. A nonparametric unseen species model with Euler transformation was used to estimate lower-bound total TCR beta diversity. In TCRdb, the public reads were trimmed at Q25 with fastp and aligned with MiXCR, with productive beta chains retained. Every distinct CDR3 protein forms one entry, paired with its most common genes and DNA. These V and J calls rely on TCRdb rather than the paper's analysis. The sample table holds about 800,000 distinct CDR3 sequences, of which more than 20% were seen once. The top ten clones comprise under 4% of the sample.

Remarks on this clonotype: Its antigen is unknown. Base quality data are lacking; no much larger clone is found one base away.

Donors were 39 systemically healthy Caucasian individuals from Russia aged about 6 to 100 years. Approximately 9 milliliters of peripheral blood were collected from each donor into EDTA-treated Vacutainer tubes. Ficoll-Paque density-gradient centrifugation was used to isolate PBMCs, with at least 6.5 million obtained per sample. Trizol reagent was used to extract total RNA from the PBMCs, yielding at least 5 micrograms per sample. For every donor, flow cytometry on a PBMC aliquot measured the percentage of naive CD45RAhigh/CD27high T cells. Study-level results and caveats: Since profiling was done on bulk unsorted PBMCs, naive and antigen-experienced compartments could not be conclusively compared. Observed TCR beta diversity correlated strongly with the percentage of naive T cells measured by flow cytometry. Compared with the aged group, the long-lived group had more naive CD4+ T cells, fewer expanded clones and increased TCR diversity, suggesting age selection. Observed TCR beta diversity per million T cells fell roughly linearly with age, and a significant reduction was already apparent by age around 39. Total diversity estimates from one million sequenced T cells were considered lower bounds and underestimates. Because the CMV infection status of the donors was unknown, age-related changes in expanded clonotypes may potentially have been confounded.

The data were also submitted as part of a second study, on T cells of mothers and their children. The second paper states: Nine systemically healthy Caucasian individuals served as donors, namely three mothers together with their six children. cDNA synthesis used all of the extracted RNA, with around 1.4 ug of RNA in each 15 ul reaction. In the second PCR, sample barcodes and 2-4 random nucleotides were introduced via the M1S primer. More than 8 million TCR beta CDR3 reads were obtained from each mother, and 2.5 million to 3.5 million reads were obtained from each child. Thymic selection shapes the output of TCR recombination in a similar way in related and unrelated pairs, and inherited differences have a minor effect. Related mother-child pairs always showed normalized repertoire overlap that was slightly higher than in unrelated mother-child pairs, though the difference was never significant. No persistent microchimeric T cell clones were detected, at a sensitivity of roughly 99 clones per million clonotypes. Deep NGS was used in the study to compare the TCR beta repertoires of mothers and children and to look for features that separate related mother-child pairs from unrelated individuals. Mothers averaged roughly 40 +/- 4 years of age and children averaged around 10 +/- 4 years. After adapter ligation with NEBNext reagents, the libraries were sequenced on Illumina HiSeq 2000 with 100+100 nt paired-end reads. To prevent cross-contamination, the mother and child libraries were prepared one month apart and sequenced in separate runs. For each donor, between about 500,000 and 2,100,000 distinct TCR beta clonotypes were identified. Naive TCR beta clonotypes were estimated from low-frequency clonotypes matched to each donor's FACS-determined naive share, without sorting.

This receptor was identified in a boy between 10 and 17 years old in good health. Sequences were obtained from blood. The V gene is TRBV30 and the J gene is TRBJ2-6; 7 middle bases align to TRBD1. The CDR3 is CAWPGGSGANVLTF. The DNA reads TGTGCCTGGCCAGGGGGCTCTGGGGCCAACGTCCTGACTTTC.